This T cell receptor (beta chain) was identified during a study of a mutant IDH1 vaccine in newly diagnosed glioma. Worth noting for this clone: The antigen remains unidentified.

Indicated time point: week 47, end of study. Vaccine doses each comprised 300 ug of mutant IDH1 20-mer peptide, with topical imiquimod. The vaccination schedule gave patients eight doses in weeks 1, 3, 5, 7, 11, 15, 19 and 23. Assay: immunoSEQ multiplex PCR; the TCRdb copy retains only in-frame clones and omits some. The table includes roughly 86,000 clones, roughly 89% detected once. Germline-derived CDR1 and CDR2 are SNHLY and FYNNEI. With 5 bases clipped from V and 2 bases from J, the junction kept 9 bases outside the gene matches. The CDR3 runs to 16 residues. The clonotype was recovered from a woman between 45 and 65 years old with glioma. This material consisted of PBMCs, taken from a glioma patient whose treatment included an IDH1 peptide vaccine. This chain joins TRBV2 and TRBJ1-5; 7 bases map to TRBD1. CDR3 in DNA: TGTGCCAGCAGTCCCCCAACAGGGGAGGGCAATCAGCCCCAGCATTTT. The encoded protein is CASSPPTGEGNQPQHF.